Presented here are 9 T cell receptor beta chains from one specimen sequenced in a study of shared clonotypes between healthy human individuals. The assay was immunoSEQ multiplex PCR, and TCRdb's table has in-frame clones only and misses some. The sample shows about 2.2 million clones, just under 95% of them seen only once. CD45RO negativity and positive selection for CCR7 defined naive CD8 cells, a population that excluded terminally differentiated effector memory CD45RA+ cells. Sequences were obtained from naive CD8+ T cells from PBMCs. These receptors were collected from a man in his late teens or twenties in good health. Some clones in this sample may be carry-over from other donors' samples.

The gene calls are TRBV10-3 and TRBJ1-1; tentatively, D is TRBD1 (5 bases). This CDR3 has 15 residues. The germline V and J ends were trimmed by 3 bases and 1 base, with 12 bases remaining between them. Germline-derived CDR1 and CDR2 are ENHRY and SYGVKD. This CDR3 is CAISEASGGNTEAFF. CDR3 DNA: TGTGCCATCAGTGAAGCGTCCGGGGGGAACACTGAAGCTTTCTTT.

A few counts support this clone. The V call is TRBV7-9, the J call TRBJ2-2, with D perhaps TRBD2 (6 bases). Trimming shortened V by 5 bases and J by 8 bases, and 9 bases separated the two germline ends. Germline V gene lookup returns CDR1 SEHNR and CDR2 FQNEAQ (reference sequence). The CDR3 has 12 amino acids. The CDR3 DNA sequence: TGTGCCAGCAGCGGAGGGATAGGGGAGCTGTTTTTT. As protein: CASSGGIGELFF.

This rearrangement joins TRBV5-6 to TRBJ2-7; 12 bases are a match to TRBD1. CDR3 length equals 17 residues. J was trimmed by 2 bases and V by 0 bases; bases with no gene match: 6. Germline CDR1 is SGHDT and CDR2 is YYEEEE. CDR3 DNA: TGTGCCAGCAGCTTGGCCGGTGGGACAGGGGGCGCCTACGAGCAGTACTTC. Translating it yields CASSLAGGTGGAYEQYF. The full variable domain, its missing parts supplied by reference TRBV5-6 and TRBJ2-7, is DAGVTQSPTHLIKTRGQQVTLRCSPKSGHDTVSWYQQALGQGPQFIFQYYEEEERQRGNFPDRFSGHQFPNYSSELNVNALLLGDSALYLCASSLAGGTGGAYEQYFGPGTRLTVT.

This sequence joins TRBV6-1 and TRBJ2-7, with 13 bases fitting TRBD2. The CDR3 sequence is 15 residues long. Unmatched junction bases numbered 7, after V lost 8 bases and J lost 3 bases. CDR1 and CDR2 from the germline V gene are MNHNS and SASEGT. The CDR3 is CASADGLAGVYEQYF. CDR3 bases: TGTGCCAGCGCCGACGGACTAGCGGGAGTCTACGAGCAGTACTTC.

The CDR3 region is CASSLAYGYNEQFF. Written as DNA, the CDR3 is TGCGCCAGCAGCTTGGCCTATGGATACAATGAGCAGTTCTTC. The J gene is TRBJ2-1, the V gene TRBV5-1; the D is unclear. The CDR3 length is 14 residues. V shed 0 bases and J shed 4 bases, with 8 bases lying between them. Germline V gene lookup returns CDR1 SGHRS and CDR2 YFSETQ.

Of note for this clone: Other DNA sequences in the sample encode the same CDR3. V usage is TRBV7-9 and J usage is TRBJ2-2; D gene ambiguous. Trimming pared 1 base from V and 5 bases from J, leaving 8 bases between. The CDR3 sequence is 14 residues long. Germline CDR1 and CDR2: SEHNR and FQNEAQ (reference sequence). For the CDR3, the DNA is TGTGCCAGCAGCTTAGTCGGCGGTACCGGGGAGCTGTTTTTT. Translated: CASSLVGGTGELFF.

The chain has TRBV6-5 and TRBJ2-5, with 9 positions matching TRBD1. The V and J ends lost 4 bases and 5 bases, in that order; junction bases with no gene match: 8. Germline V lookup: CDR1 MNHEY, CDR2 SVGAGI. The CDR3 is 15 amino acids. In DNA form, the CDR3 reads TGTGCCAGCAGTTTACAGGGGGCGGCGTGGGAGACCCAGTACTTC. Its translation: CASSLQGAAWETQYF.

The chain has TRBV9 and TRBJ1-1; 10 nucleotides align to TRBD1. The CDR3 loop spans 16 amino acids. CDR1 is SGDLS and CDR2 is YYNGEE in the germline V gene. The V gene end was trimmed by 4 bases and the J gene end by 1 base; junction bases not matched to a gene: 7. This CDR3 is CASSPKDRGRNTEAFF. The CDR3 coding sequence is TGTGCCAGCAGCCCTAAAGACAGGGGGCGGAACACTGAAGCTTTCTTT.

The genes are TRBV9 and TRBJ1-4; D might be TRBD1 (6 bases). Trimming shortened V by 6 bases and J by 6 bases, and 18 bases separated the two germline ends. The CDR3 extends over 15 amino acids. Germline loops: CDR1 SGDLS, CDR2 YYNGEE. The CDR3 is CASTPAGGPYEKLFF. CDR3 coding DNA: TGTGCCAGCACCCCAGCGGGGGGGCCCTATGAAAAACTGTTTTTT.